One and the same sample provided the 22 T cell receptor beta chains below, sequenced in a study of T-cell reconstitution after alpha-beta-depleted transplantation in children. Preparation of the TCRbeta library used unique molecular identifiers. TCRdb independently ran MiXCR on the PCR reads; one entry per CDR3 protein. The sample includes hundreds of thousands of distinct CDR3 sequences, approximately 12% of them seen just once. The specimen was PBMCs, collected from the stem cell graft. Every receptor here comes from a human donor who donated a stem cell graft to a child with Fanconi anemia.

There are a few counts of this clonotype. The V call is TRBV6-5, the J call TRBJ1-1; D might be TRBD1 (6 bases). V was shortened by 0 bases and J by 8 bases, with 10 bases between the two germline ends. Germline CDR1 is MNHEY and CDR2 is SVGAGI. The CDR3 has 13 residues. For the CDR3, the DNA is TGTGCCAGCAGTTACTCGTCCGGACAGGAAGCTTTCTTT. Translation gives CASSYSSGQEAFF.

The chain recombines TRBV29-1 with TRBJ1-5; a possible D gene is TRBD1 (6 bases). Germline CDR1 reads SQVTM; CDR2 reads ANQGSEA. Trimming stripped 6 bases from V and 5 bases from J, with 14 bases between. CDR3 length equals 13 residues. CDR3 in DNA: TGCAGCGTCGCCACAGGGACTGATCAGCCCCAGCATTTT. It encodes CSVATGTDQPQHF.

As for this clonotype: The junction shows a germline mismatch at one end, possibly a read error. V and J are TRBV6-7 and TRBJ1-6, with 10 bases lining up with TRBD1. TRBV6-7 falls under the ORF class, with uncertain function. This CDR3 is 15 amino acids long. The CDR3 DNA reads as TGTACCAGCAGTTCTGGACAGGGGGTCTACTCACCCCTCCACTTT. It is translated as CTSSSGQGVYSPLHF.

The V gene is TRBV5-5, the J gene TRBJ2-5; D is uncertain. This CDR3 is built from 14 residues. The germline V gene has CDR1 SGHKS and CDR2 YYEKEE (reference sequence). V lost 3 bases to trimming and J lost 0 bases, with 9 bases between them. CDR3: CASSSMGNQETQYF. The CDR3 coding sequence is TGTGCCAGCAGCTCCATGGGTAACCAAGAGACCCAGTACTTC.

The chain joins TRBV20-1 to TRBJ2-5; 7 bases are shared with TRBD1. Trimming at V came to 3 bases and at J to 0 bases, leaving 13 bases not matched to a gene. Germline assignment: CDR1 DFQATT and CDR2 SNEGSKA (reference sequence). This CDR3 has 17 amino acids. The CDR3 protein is CSARAGTDHPYQETQYF. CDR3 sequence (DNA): TGCAGTGCTAGGGCCGGGACAGACCACCCGTACCAAGAGACCCAGTACTTC.

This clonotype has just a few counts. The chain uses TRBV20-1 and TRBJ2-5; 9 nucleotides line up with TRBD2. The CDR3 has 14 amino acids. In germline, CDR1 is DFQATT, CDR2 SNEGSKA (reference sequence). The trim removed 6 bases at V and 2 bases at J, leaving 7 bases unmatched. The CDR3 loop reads CSASSGGRQETQYF. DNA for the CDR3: TGCAGTGCCAGCAGCGGGGGGAGACAAGAGACCCAGTACTTC.

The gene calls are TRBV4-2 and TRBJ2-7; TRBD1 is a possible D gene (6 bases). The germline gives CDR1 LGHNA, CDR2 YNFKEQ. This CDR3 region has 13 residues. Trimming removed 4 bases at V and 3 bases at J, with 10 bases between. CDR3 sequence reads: CASSRNRDYEQYF. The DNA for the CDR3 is TGTGCCAGCAGCCGGAACAGGGACTACGAGCAGTACTTC.

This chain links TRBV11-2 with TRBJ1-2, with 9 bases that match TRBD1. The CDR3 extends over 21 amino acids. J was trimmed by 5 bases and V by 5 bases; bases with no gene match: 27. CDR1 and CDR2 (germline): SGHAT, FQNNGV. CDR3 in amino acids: CASSPRGGSDRGTGGLYGYTF. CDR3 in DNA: TGTGCCAGCAGCCCACGAGGGGGTTCGGACAGGGGAACTGGGGGGCTATATGGCTACACCTTC.

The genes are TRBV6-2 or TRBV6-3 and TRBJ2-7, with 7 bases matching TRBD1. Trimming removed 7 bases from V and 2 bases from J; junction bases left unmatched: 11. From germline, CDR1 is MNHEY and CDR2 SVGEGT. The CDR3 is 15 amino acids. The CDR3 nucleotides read TGTGCCAGCACTCTTAACCCAGGGGGAGCCTACGAGCAGTACGTC. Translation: CASTLNPGGAYEQYV.

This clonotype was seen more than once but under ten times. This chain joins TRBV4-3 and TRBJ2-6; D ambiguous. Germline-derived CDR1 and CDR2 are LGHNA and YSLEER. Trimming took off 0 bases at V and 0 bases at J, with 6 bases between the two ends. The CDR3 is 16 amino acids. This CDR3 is CASSQDANSGANVLTF. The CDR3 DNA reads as TGCGCCAGCAGCCAAGATGCAAACTCTGGGGCCAACGTCCTGACTTTC.

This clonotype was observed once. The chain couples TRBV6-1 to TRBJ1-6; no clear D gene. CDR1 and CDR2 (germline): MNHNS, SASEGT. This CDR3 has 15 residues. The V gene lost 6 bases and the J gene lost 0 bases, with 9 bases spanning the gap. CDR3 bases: TGTGCCAGCAGGCGGGCGAGCTCCTATAATTCACCCCTCCACTTT. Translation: CASRRASSYNSPLHF.

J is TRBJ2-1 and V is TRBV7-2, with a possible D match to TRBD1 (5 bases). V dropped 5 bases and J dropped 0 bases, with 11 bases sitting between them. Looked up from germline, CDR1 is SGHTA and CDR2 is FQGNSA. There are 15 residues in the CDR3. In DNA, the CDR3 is TGTGCCAGCAGCCTCAGGGCCCCCTCCTACAATGAGCAGTTCTTC. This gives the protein CASSLRAPSYNEQFF.

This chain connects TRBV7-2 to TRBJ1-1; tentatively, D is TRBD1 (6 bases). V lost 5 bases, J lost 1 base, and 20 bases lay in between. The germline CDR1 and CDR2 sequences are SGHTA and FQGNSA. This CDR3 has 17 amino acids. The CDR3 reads CASSLYRDGSANTEAFF. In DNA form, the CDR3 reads TGTGCCAGCAGCCTTTACAGGGATGGCTCGGCGAACACTGAAGCTTTCTTT. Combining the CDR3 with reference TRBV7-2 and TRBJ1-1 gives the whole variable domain GAGVSQSPSNKVTEKGKDVELRCDPISGHTALYWYRQSLGQGLEFLIYFQGNSAPDKSGLPSDRFSAERTGGSVSTLTIQRTQQEDSAVYLCASSLYRDGSANTEAFFGQGTRLTVV.

The CDR3 region is CASSLAGSVNEQFF. DNA of the CDR3: TGTGCCAGCAGCCTAGCGGGGTCAGTTAATGAGCAGTTCTTC. The gene calls are TRBV4-2 and TRBJ2-1; 8 nucleotides line up with TRBD2. CDR1 is LGHNA, CDR2 YNFKEQ, per germline. This CDR3 is 14 amino acids long. After removal of 4 bases from V and 7 bases from J, the junction contained 6 bases not matched to a gene.

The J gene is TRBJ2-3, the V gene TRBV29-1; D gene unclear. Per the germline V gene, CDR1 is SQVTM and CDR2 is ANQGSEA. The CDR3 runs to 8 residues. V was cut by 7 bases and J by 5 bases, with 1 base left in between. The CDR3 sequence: CSGDTQYF. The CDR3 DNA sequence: TGCAGCGGAGATACGCAGTATTTT.

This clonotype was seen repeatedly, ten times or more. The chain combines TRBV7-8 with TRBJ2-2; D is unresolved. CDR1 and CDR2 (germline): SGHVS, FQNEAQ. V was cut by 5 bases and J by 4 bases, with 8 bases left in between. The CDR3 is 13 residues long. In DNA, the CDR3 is TGTGCCAGCAGCGCCAGACCCACCGGGGAGCTGTTTTTT. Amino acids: CASSARPTGELFF.

The CDR3 here is CSDSRGAYNEKLFF. The DNA of the CDR3 is TGCAGTGACTCGAGGGGGGCTTATAATGAAAAACTGTTTTTT. The V gene is TRBV20-1, the J gene TRBJ1-4, with a tentative D call TRBD1 (6 bases). Germline CDR1 DFQATT, CDR2 SNEGSKA (reference sequence). The CDR3 has 14 amino acids. V lost 7 bases to trimming and J lost 4 bases, with 16 bases between them.

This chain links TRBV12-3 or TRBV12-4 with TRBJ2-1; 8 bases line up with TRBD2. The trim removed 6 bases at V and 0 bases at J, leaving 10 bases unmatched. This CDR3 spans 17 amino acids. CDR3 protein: CASSRASGGSSYNEQFF. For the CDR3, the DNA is TGTGCCAGCAGCCGGGCGAGCGGGGGCTCCTCCTACAATGAGCAGTTCTTC.

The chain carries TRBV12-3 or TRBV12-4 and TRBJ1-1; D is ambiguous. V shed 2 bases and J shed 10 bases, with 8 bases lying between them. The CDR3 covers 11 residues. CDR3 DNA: TGTGCCAGCAGTTTATATGAGGGAGCTTTCTTT. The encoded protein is CASSLYEGAFF.

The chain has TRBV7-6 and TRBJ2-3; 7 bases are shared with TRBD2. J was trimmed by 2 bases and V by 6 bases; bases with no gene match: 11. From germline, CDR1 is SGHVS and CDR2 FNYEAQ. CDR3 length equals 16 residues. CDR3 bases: TGTGCCAGCAGTCCATGGGTGGGAGGGACCACAGATACGCAGTATTTT. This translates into CASSPWVGGTTDTQYF. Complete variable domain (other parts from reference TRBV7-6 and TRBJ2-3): GAGVSQSPRYKVTKRGQDVALRCDPISGHVSLYWYRQALGQGPEFLTYFNYEAQQDKSGLPNDRFSAERPEGSISTLTIQRTEQRDSAMYRCASSPWVGGTTDTQYFGPGTRLTVL.

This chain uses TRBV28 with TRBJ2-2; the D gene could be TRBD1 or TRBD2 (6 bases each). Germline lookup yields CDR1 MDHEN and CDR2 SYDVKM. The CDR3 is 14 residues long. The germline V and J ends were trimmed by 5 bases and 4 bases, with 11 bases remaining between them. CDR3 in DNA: TGTGCCAGCAGTATACAGGGAGGCACCGGGGAGCTGTTTTTT. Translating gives CASSIQGGTGELFF.

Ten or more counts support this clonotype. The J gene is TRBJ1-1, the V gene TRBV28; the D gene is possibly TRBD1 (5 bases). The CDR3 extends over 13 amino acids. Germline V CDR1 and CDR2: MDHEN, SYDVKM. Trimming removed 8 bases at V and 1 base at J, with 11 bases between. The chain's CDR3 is CASHYQGNTEAFF. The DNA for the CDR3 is TGTGCCAGCCATTACCAGGGGAACACTGAAGCTTTCTTT. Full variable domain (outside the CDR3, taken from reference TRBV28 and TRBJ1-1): DVKVTQSSRYLVKRTGEKVFLECVQDMDHENMFWYRQDPGLGLRLIYFSYDVKMKEKGDIPEGYSVSREKKERFSLILESASTNQTSMYLCASHYQGNTEAFFGQGTRLTVV.